Following are 10 T cell receptor beta chains from one sample sequenced in a study of T cell repertoires in cytomegalovirus infection. TCRdb ran MiXCR on the reads and lists one entry per CDR3 protein. This sample carries roughly 300,000 distinct CDR3 sequences, more than 8% of them seen once, and the ten largest clones take approximately 4.5%. What was sequenced was PBMCs. The receptor set was obtained from a human donor in good health (CMV status not recorded). Some clones in this sample may be carry-over from other donors' samples.

In this sample, this clonotype turned up many times. The chain links TRBV28 to TRBJ2-7; D is perhaps TRBD1 (5 bases). The CDR3 sequence is 14 residues long. The germline V gene encodes CDR1 MDHEN and CDR2 SYDVKM. V lost 3 bases and J 0 bases, leaving 9 bases between the germline ends. The CDR3 reads CASSFRGSSYEQYF. The CDR3 coding sequence is TGTGCCAGCAGTTTTAGGGGCAGCTCCTACGAGCAGTACTTC.

The chain combines TRBV20-1 with TRBJ1-1; no clear D. Between the trimmed V and J ends, which lost 6 bases and 3 bases, there was a span of 23 bases. Germline CDR1 is DFQATT and CDR2 is SNEGSKA (reference sequence). The CDR3 sequence is 16 residues long. The CDR3 sequence: CSARMKRPISHTEAFF. The CDR3, as DNA: TGCAGTGCCAGGATGAAGCGCCCCATATCGCACACTGAAGCTTTCTTT.

This clonotype was observed a few times. The chain couples TRBV2 to TRBJ1-1; D is perhaps TRBD1 (5 bases). There are 13 residues in the CDR3. CDR1 SNHLY and CDR2 FYNNEI come from the germline V gene. Trimming shortened V by 8 bases and J by 1 base, and 11 bases separated the two germline ends. CDR3 sequence (DNA): TGTGCCAGCGGTGGGGGGACGAACACTGAAGCTTTCTTT. This sequence encodes CASGGGTNTEAFF.

This clonotype was detected ten times or more. This chain connects TRBV7-2 to TRBJ2-1; 7 bases are a match to TRBD2. Losses at the gene ends were 4 bases for V and 5 bases for J; bases not matched to a gene: 2. The germline CDR1 and CDR2 sequences are SGHTA and FQGNSA. The CDR3 spans 13 residues. CDR3 sequence: CASSSGLNNEQFF. The DNA of the CDR3 is TGTGCCAGCAGCTCGGGACTAAACAATGAGCAGTTCTTC.

The CDR3: CASSPGSGSTGELFF. In DNA, the CDR3 is TGTGCCAGCTCACCAGGGTCAGGGAGCACCGGGGAGCTGTTTTTT. This chain joins TRBV18 and TRBJ2-2; D might be TRBD1 or TRBD2, each matching 5 bases. Trimming cost V 2 bases and J 4 bases, with 11 bases left between them. The germline V gene has CDR1 KGHSH and CDR2 LQKENI. CDR3 length: 15 residues. Filled out from reference TRBV18 and TRBJ2-2, the complete variable domain reads NAGVMQNPRHLVRRRGQEARLRCSPMKGHSHVYWYRQLPEEGLKFMVYLQKENIIDESGMPKERFSAEFPKEGPSILRIQQVVRGDSAAYFCASSPGSGSTGELFFGEGSRLTVL.

In the case of this clonotype: A read error is possible here, since a much larger clone lies one base away. The chain has TRBV7-2 and TRBJ2-5, with D possibly being TRBD1 or TRBD2 (5 bases each). The CDR3 covers 15 residues. Germline-derived CDR1 and CDR2 are SGHTA and FQGNSA. The CDR3 region is CAGSHPGTNQETQYF. The CDR3 nucleotides are TGTGCCGGCAGCCACCCCGGGACGAACCAAGAGACCCAGTACTTC.

Ten or more counts support this clonotype. The V and J genes are TRBV7-2 and TRBJ1-6; D gene uncertain. The V gene lost 7 bases and the J gene lost 0 bases, with 19 bases spanning the gap. Germline V gives CDR1 SGHTA, CDR2 FQGNSA. This CDR3 has 18 amino acids. The CDR3 sequence: CASTANSRLSSYNSPLHF. CDR3 sequence (DNA): TGTGCCAGCACCGCCAACTCGCGGCTGAGCTCCTATAATTCACCCCTCCACTTT.

This clonotype turned up a few times. The CDR3 loop is CASSLTRSAYEQYF. The CDR3, as DNA: TGTGCCAGCAGTTTGACTAGATCCGCCTACGAGCAGTACTTC. This chain joins TRBV6-1 and TRBJ2-7; a possible D gene is TRBD2 (6 bases). The CDR3 is 14 amino acids. The germline gives CDR1 MNHNS, CDR2 SASEGT. Trimming removed 5 bases at V and 2 bases at J, with 13 bases between.

This clonotype was seen a single time. This rearrangement joins TRBV12-3 or TRBV12-4 to TRBJ2-1; 7 nucleotides agree with TRBD2. Trimming at V came to 6 bases and at J to 2 bases, leaving 7 bases not matched to a gene. The CDR3 has 15 residues. The CDR3 region has the DNA TGTGCCAGCAGCTCTAGCGGAAATACCTACAATGAGCAGTTCTTC. Translation: CASSSSGNTYNEQFF.

The gene calls are TRBV7-9 and TRBJ2-3; 10 bases are shared with TRBD1. Germline V gene lookup returns CDR1 SEHNR and CDR2 FQNEAQ (reference sequence). Germline trimming cut 7 bases from V and 6 bases from J; bases unmatched to any gene: 10. The CDR3 contains 15 residues. The CDR3 DNA reads as TGTGCCAGCATCACGGACAGGGGGGGATACGATACGCAGTATTTT. Protein sequence: CASITDRGGYDTQYF.